This T cell receptor beta chain was observed in a study of T cells in Graves' hyperthyroidism and ophthalmopathy (dated by TCRdb to the late 2010s). Concerning the study at large: Peripheral blood was sampled at the time of initial diagnosis, prior to any treatment. To identify TCR V-J signatures that set the groups apart, the researchers used a discovery cohort of about a hundred patients, made up of 43 with Graves' ophthalmopathy and 57 with stable Graves' hyperthyroidism. Whether ophthalmopathy could be predicted prospectively was tested in an independent validation cohort made up of some 20 hyperthyroidism patients plus 17 patients who later progressed to ophthalmopathy. The 75 to 100 discovery patients were randomly split 7:3 into training and test sets. Thyroid tissue and blood T-cell repertoires from several Graves' hyperthyroidism patients were also compared in the study. After sampling, hyperthyroidism patients received methimazole starting at 30 mg daily, and ophthalmopathy patients received high-dose intravenous methylprednisolone. The paper describes TCR Vbeta CDR3 sequencing of around 130 peripheral blood samples, made up of about 40 ophthalmopathy patients, some 76 hyperthyroidism patients and 17 progressor patients. Summary of the overall study and its limitations: Sample size was not statistically predetermined, and blinding of investigators to group allocation was not performed. Blood samples also contained most of the expanded thyroid clonotypes (frequency above 0.001), which suggests that blood repertoires may reflect thyroid immune responses. In cross-validation, a model built on a 13 V-J signature told ophthalmopathy apart from stable hyperthyroidism with 85% to 90% sensitivity and about 81% specificity, and in testing the same model reached 80%/75%. During validation, the model predicted progression to ophthalmopathy a median of about 6.5 months ahead of onset, with almost 71% sensitivity and under 85% specificity.

About this clonotype: Its antigen remains undetermined. No per-base quality is available; no much larger clone lies one base away.

TCR beta CDR3 regions were amplified from RNA transcripts. For the first round of RT-PCR on the TCR CDR3, the HTBI primer set was used together with the Qiagen OneStep RT-PCR kit. The libraries were constructed in a second round of multiplex PCR and then size-selected and purified. The libraries were sequenced on an Illumina HiSeq2000 using paired-end 100 bp reads. The study's own analysis went as follows. SOAPnuke was used to process the raw data, throwing out any read that contained adapters or uncalled bases, had a mean Phred below 15, or lacked an exact constant-primer or identifier match. High-quality paired reads were merged with COPE v1.2.5, and unique nucleotide sequences were defined as clonotypes. MiTCR v1.1 was used to align the clonotypes against IMGT TRBV, TRBD and TRBJ reference segments. The analysis included only V-J combinations with a frequency above 0.0001, which together covered more than 98% of the repertoires. The TCS score was defined as the ratio of F50 (clonal expansion) to E x V (chaos), calculated using BLOSUM62-based TCRdist between CDR3 peptides within each V-J. Welch's t-statistics and random forest reduced 450 to 600 V-J features to under 15, which were used in a naive Bayes classifier (R e1071). The public reads were reanalyzed by TCRdb: fastp trimming at Q25, MiXCR alignment, in-frame beta chains only. Every CDR3 protein is listed once, alongside the most common genes and DNA of its rows. TCRdb assigned the V and J calls; the authors' analysis was not used. The table for this sample lists about 380,000 distinct CDR3 sequences; approximately 15% of them were counted only once. The ten most abundant clones make up about 20% of the sample.

Measured from the cysteine to the phenylalanine, the CDR3 is 15 residues long. The DNA shown is the 45-base CDR3, in frame from base 1. CDR1 and CDR2, looked up from the germline V gene, are SGHTA and FQGNSA. V and J lose 1 base and 3 bases, and a span of 13 bases separates them. The hyperthyroidism patients were between 18 and 65 years old and newly diagnosed, with a disease duration of less than 2 months. Patients with uncontrolled infections, other autoimmune diseases, pregnancy or lactation were excluded. Clinical symptoms, serum thyroxine and TRAb, thyroid ultrasound, and orbital computed tomography formed the basis for the diagnoses. Blood from progressor patients was collected at the time of first diagnosis with hyperthyroidism, before any ophthalmopathy symptoms had appeared. PBMCs were separated from 10 ml of fresh peripheral blood using Ficoll-Paque density gradient centrifugation. Patients classed as progressors first received a Graves' hyperthyroidism diagnosis and then went on to develop ophthalmopathy during follow-up. Trizol reagent was used to extract total RNA, and RNA quality was then checked on an Agilent 2100 Bioanalyzer.

The V and J segments used are TRBV7-2 and TRBJ2-7; the D segment cannot be called with confidence. The specimen was blood. The sequence was obtained from a man aged 25 to 45 with Graves' hyperthyroidism that later progressed to Graves' ophthalmopathy. The base sequence is TGTGCCAGCAGCTTAGTATACCGTGGGGACTACGAGCAGTACTTC. Translated, it gives CASSLVYRGDYEQYF.